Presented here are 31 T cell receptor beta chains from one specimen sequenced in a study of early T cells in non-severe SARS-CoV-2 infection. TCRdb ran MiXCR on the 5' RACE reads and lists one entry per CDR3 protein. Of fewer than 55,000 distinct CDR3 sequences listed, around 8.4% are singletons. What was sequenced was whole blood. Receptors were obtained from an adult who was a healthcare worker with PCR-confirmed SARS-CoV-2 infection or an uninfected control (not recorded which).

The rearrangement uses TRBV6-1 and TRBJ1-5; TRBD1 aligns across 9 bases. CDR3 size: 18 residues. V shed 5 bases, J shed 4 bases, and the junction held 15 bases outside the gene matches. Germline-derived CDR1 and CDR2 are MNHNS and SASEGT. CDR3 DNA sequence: TGTGCCAGCAGTACCCGGGACAGGGAGATCGGGCGGAATCAGCCCCAGCATTTT. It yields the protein CASSTRDREIGRNQPQHF.

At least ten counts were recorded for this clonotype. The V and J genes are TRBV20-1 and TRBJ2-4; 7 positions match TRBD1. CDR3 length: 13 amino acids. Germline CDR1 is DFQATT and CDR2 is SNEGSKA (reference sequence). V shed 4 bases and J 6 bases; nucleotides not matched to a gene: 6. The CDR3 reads CSATTGAGNIQYF. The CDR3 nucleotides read TGCAGTGCTACCACAGGGGCGGGAAACATTCAGTACTTC.

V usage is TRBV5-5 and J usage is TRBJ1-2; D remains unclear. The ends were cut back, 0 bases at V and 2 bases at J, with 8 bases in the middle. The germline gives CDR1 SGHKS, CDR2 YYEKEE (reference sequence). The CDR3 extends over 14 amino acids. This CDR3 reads CASSLARGNYGYTF. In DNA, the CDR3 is TGTGCCAGCAGCTTGGCGCGCGGAAACTATGGCTACACCTTC.

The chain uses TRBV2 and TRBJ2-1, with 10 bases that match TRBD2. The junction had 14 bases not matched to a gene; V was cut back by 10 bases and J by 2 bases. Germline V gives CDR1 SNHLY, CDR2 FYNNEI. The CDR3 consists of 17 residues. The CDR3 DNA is TGTGCCACGACCTCGGGTCCTAGCGGGAGAACCTACAATGAGCAGTTCTTC. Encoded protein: CATTSGPSGRTYNEQFF.

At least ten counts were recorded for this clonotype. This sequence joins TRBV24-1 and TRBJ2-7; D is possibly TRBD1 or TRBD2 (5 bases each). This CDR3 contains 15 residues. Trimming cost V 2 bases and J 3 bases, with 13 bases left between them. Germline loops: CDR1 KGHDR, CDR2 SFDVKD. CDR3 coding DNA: TGTGCCACCAGTGATTCGACGTGGGACGGCTACGAGCAGTACTTC. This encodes CATSDSTWDGYEQYF.

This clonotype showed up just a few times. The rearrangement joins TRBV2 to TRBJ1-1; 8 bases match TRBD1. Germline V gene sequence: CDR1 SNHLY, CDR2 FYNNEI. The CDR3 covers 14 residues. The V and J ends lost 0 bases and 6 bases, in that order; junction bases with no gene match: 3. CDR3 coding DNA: TGTGCCAGCAGTGAAGCCAGGGGGCCTTCTGAAGCTTTCTTT. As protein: CASSEARGPSEAFF.

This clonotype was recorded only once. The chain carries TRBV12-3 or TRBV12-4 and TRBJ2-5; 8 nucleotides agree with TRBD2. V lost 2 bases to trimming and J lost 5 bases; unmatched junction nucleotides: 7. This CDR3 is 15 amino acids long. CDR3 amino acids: CASSLSAGGEETQYF. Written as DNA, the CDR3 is TGTGCCAGCAGTTTATCGGCGGGGGGAGAGGAGACCCAGTACTTC.

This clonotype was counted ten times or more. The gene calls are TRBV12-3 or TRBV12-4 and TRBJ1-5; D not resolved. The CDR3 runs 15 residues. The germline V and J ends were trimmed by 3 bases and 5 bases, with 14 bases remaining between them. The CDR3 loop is CASSLVGSGHQPQHF. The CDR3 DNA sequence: TGTGCCAGCAGTTTGGTAGGGAGTGGGCATCAGCCCCAGCATTTT.

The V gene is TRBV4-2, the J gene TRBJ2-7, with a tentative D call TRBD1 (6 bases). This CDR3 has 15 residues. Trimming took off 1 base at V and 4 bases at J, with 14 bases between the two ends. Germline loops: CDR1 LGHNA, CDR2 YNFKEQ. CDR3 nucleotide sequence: TGTGCCAGCAGCCAAGTATTTGAACAGGGTTACGAGCAGTACTTC. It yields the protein CASSQVFEQGYEQYF.

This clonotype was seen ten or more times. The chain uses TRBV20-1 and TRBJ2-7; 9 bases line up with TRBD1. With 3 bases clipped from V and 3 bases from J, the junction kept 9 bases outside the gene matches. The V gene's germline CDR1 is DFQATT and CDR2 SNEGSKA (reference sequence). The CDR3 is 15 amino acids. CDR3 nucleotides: TGCAGTGCTAGGACCGGGACAGGGAACGACTACGAGCAGTACTTC. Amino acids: CSARTGTGNDYEQYF.

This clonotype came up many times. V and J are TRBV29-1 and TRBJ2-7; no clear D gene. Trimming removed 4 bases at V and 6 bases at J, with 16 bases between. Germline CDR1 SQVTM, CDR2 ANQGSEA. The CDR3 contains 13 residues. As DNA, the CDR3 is TGCAGCGTTGGAGACTCATACCTTGGCGAGCAGTACTTC. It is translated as CSVGDSYLGEQYF.

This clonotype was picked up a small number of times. CDR3 bases: TGCAGCGCCCGGGATATAAGCTCCTACGAGCAGTACTTC. The encoded protein is CSARDISSYEQYF. The V and J genes are TRBV29-1 and TRBJ2-7; D is possibly TRBD2 (5 bases). This CDR3 has 13 amino acids. Trimming cost V 7 bases and J 0 bases, with 13 bases left between them. Germline CDR1 is SQVTM and CDR2 is ANQGSEA.

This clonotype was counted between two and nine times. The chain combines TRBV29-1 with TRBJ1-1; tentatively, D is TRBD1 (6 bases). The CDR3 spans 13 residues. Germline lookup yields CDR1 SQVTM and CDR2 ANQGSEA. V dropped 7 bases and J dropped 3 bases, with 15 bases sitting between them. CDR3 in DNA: TGCAGCGCCCAGGGGCAGCAGGACACTGAAGCTTTCTTT. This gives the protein CSAQGQQDTEAFF.

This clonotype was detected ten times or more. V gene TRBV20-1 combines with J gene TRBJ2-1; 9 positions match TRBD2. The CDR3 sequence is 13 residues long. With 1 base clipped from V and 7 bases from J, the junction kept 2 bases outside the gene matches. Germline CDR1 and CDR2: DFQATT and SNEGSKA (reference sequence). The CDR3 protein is CSARVSGSNEQFF. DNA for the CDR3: TGCAGTGCTAGAGTTAGCGGGAGTAATGAGCAGTTCTTC.

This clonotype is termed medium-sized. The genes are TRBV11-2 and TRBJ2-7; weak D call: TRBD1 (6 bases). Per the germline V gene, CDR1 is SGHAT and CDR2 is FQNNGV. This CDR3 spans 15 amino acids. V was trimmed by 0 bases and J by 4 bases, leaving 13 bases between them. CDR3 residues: CASSLDLGRGYEQYF. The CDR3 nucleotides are TGTGCCAGCAGCTTAGATCTGGGCAGGGGTTACGAGCAGTACTTC.

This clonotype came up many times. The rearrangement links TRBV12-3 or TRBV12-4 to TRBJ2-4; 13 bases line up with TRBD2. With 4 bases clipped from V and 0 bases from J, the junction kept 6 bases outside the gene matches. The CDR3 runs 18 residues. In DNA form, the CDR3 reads TGTGCCAGCAGTTCCTGGACTAGCGGGGGCCTAGCCAAAAACATTCAGTACTTC. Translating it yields CASSSWTSGGLAKNIQYF.

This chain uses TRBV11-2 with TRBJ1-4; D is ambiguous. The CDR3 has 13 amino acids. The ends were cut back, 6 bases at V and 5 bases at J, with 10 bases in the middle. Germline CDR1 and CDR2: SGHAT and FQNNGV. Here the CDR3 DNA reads TGTGCCAGCAGTGGACTGGGAAATGAAAAACTGTTTTTT. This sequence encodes CASSGLGNEKLFF. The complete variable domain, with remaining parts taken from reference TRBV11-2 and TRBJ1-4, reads EAGVAQSPRYKIIEKRQSVAFWCNPISGHATLYWYQQILGQGPKLLIQFQNNGVVDDSQLPKDRFSAERLKGVDSTLKIQPAKLEDSAVYLCASSGLGNEKLFFGSGTQLSVL.

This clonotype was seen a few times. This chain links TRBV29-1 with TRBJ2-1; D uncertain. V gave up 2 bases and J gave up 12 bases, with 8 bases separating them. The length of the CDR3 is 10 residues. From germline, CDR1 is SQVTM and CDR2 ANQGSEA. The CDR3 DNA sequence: TGCAGCGTTGAACAGGTGGGGCAGTTCTTC. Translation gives CSVEQVGQFF.

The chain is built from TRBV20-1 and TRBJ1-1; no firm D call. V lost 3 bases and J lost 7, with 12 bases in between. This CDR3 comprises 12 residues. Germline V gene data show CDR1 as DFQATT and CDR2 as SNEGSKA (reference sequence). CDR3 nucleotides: TGCAGTGCTAGGGCCAGAGACAATGAAGCTTTCTTT. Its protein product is CSARARDNEAFF.

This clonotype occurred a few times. CDR3 loop: CSVEVQFFSTDTQYF. Here the CDR3 DNA reads TGCAGCGTTGAAGTTCAGTTTTTTAGCACAGATACGCAGTATTTT. The chain couples TRBV29-1 to TRBJ2-3; no definite D call. Trimming removed 1 base from V and 0 bases from J, with 11 bases in between. The CDR3 consists of 15 residues. CDR1 SQVTM and CDR2 ANQGSEA come from the germline V gene.

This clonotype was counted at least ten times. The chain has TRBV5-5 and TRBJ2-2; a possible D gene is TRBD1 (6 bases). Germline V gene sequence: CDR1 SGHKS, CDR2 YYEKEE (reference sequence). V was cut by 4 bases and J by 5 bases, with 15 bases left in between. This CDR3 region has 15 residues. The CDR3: CASSGTGTWTGELFF. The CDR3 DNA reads TGTGCCAGCAGCGGAACAGGGACCTGGACCGGGGAGCTGTTTTTT.

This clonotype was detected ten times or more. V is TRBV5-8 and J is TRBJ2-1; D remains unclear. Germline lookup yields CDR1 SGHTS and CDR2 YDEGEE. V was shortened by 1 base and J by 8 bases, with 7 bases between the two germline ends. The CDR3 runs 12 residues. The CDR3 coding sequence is TGTGCCAGCAGCTTGACCTGGGATGAGCAGTTCTTC. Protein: CASSLTWDEQFF.

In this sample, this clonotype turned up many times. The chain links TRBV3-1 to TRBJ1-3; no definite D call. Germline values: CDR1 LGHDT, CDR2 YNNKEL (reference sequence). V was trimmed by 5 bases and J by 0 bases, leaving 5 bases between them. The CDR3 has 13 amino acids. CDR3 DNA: TGTGCCAGCAGCGAAAGCTCTGGAAACACCATATATTTT. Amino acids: CASSESSGNTIYF.

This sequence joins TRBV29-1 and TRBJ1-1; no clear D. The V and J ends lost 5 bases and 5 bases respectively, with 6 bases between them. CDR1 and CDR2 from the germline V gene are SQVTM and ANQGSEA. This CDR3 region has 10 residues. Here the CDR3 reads CSVRITEAFF. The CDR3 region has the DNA TGCAGCGTTAGGATAACTGAAGCTTTCTTT.

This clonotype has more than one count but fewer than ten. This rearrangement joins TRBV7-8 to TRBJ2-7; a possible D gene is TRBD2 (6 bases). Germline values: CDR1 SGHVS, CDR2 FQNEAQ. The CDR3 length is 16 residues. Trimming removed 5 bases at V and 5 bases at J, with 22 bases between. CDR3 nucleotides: TGTGCCAGCAGCCACGAACGGGACTTCGTGTCCGACGAGCAGTACTTC. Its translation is CASSHERDFVSDEQYF.

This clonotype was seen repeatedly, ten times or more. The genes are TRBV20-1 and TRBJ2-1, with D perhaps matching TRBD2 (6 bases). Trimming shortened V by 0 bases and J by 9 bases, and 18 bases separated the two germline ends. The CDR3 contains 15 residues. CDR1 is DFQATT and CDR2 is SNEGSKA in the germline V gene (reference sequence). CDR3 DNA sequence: TGCAGTGCTAGAGATTTGGCGGGTCGGCGGGGTGAGCAGTTCTTC. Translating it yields CSARDLAGRRGEQFF.

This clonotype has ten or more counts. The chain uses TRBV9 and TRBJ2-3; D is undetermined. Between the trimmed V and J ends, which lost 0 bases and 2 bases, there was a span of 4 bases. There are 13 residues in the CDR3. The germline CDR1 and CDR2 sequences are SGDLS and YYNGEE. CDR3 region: CASSVAPTDTQYF. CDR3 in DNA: TGTGCCAGCAGCGTAGCCCCCACAGATACGCAGTATTTT.

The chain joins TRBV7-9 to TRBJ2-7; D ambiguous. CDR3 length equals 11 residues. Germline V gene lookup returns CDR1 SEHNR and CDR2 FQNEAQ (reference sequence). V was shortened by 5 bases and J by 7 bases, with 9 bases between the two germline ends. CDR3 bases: TGTGCCAGCAGCCCCCTCTTTGAGCAGTACTTC. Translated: CASSPLFEQYF. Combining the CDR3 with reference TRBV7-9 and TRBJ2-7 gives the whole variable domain DTGVSQNPRHKITKRGQNVTFRCDPISEHNRLYWYRQTLGQGPEFLTYFQNEAQLEKSRLLSDRFSAERPKGSFSTLEIQRTEQGDSAMYLCASSPLFEQYFGPGTRLTVT.

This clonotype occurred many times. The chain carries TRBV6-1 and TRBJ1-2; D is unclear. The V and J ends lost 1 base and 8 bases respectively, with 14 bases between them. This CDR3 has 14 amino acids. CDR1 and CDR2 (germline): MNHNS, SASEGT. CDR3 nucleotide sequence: TGTGCCAGCAGTGAAGTTTGGAGTGTCGGCGGCTACACCTTC. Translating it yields CASSEVWSVGGYTF.

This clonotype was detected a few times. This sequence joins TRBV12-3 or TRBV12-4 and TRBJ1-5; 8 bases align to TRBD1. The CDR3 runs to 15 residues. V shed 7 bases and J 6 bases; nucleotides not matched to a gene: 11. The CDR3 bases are TGTGCCAGCACCTCTACCGGGACAGGAGGTCAGCCCCAGCATTTT. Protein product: CASTSTGTGGQPQHF.

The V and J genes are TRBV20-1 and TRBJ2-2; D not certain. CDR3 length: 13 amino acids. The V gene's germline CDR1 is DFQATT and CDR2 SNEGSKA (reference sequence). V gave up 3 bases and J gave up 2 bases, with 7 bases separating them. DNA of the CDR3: TGCAGTGCTAGGACCCCCAACACCGGGGAGCTGTTTTTT. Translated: CSARTPNTGELFF.